This T cell receptor (beta chain) was obtained from a study of patients and donors after allogeneic stem cell transplantation. The germline V gene has CDR1 MDHEN and CDR2 SYDVKM. Trimming shortened V by 1 base and J by 7 bases, and 14 bases separated the two germline ends. The CDR3 is 16 residues long. This clonotype was counted ten times or more. TCRdb ran MiXCR on the RT-PCR reads and lists one entry per CDR3 protein. The sample has 30,000 or so distinct CDR3 sequences; over 6.5% are singletons. The TCR sequence derives from a human donor who was either an allogeneic HSCT recipient or a stem cell or donor lymphocyte infusion donor (not recorded which). It is not recorded whose cells these are; they may come from a transplant donor. Sequenced input: blood, either unsorted or a sorted T cell fraction (not recorded which). This chain links TRBV28 with TRBJ1-6; D gene ambiguous. The CDR3 DNA sequence: TGTGCCAGCAGTTTATATGGGCAGGTACGGAATTCACCCCTCCACTTT. Translated, it gives CASSLYGQVRNSPLHF.